One sample yielded the 10 T cell receptor beta chains listed below, sequenced in a study of blood T cell repertoires in COVID-19 (dated by TCRdb to about 2020). The receptor library was made with the immunoSEQ multiplex PCR assay. This immuneACCESS table, as held by TCRdb, lists in-frame sequences with V and J called but not all clones. Of the missing ones, under half trace to an unresolved V gene in checked studies; the others have no known cause. The sample profile shows a few hundred thousand clones; roughly 88% of them were found once. The ten largest clonotypes hold over 1.1% of the sample. Material: peripheral blood. These receptors all come from a man of 80 years or more with acute or convalescent COVID-19.

A few counts support this clone. The chain has TRBV5-1 and TRBJ1-1; D is possibly TRBD1 (6 bases). This CDR3 is 15 amino acids long. CDR1 and CDR2 (germline): SGHRS, YFSETQ. The V gene lost 4 bases and the J gene lost 3 bases, with 16 bases spanning the gap. The CDR3 loop is CASSALQGMDTEAFF. Written as DNA, the CDR3 is TGCGCCAGCAGCGCGTTACAGGGTATGGACACTGAAGCTTTCTTT. Filled out from reference TRBV5-1 and TRBJ1-1, the complete variable domain reads KAGVTQTPRYLIKTRGQQVTLSCSPISGHRSVSWYQQTPGQGLQFLFEYFSETQRNKGNFPGRFSGRQFSNSRSEMNVSTLELGDSALYLCASSALQGMDTEAFFGQGTRLTVV.

This clone has a single count. The CDR3 coding sequence is TGTGCCAGCAGCCCCCGGGACAGAGGACGCACAGATACGCAGTATTTT. It is translated as CASSPRDRGRTDTQYF. V and J are TRBV9 and TRBJ2-3; the match to TRBD1 covers 7 bases. J gave up 1 base and V 4 bases, and 9 bases lay outside the gene matches. From germline, CDR1 is SGDLS and CDR2 YYNGEE. The CDR3 runs to 16 residues.

V gene TRBV5-1 combines with J gene TRBJ2-7; 11 bases align to TRBD2. Germline values: CDR1 SGHRS, CDR2 YFSETQ. V lost 4 bases to trimming and J lost 6 bases; unmatched junction nucleotides: 6. The CDR3 loop spans 14 amino acids. The CDR3 DNA reads as TGCGCCAGCAGCAACTACCTAGCGGGGGGCGAGCAGTACTTC. This translates into CASSNYLAGGEQYF.

The chain employs TRBV2 and TRBJ2-7, with 9 bases lining up with TRBD1. Germline V gives CDR1 SNHLY, CDR2 FYNNEI. The CDR3 extends over 15 amino acids. The V gene end was trimmed by 5 bases and the J gene end by 5 bases; junction bases not matched to a gene: 10. The CDR3 DNA sequence: TGTGCCAGCAGTTTAACCGGGACAGGGTTGAACGAGCAGTACTTC. As protein: CASSLTGTGLNEQYF.

The V call is TRBV4-3, the J call TRBJ2-5, with a possible D match to TRBD2 (6 bases). The germline V and J ends were trimmed by 4 bases and 5 bases, with 11 bases remaining between them. Germline V CDR1 and CDR2: LGHNA, YSLEER. The length of the CDR3 is 13 residues. CDR3 in DNA: TGCGCCAGCAGCCTGAATCGGGGGGAGACCCAGTACTTC. This translates into CASSLNRGETQYF.

The V gene is TRBV3-1 (or the pseudogene TRBV3-2), the J gene TRBJ1-4; D may be TRBD1 (6 bases). The CDR3 totals 15 residues. Germline CDR1 reads LGHDT; CDR2 reads YNNKEL (reference sequence). The ends were cut back, 4 bases at V and 7 bases at J, with 16 bases in the middle. In nucleotides, the CDR3 is TGTGCCAGCAGCCCCCTCCAGGGGCGAGGTGAAAAACTGTTTTTT. This encodes CASSPLQGRGEKLFF.

This clone was picked up one time. The J gene is TRBJ2-5, the V gene TRBV9; TRBD2 aligns across 13 bases. The CDR3 is 17 amino acids. V lost 3 bases, J lost 2 bases, and 7 bases stayed unmatched. Germline V gene lookup returns CDR1 SGDLS and CDR2 YYNGEE. The CDR3 nucleotides are TGTGCCAGCAGCGCGAGGGAGACTAGCGGGAGGCAAGAGACCCAGTACTTC. It encodes CASSARETSGRQETQYF.

The chain uses TRBV5-1 and TRBJ2-3; possibly TRBD2 for D (5 bases). The CDR3 contains 15 residues. Trimming took off 3 bases at V and 2 bases at J, with 13 bases between the two ends. The V gene's germline CDR1 is SGHRS and CDR2 YFSETQ. The chain's CDR3 is CASSSGKTYTDTQYF. The DNA for the CDR3 is TGCGCCAGCAGCTCGGGAAAAACTTACACAGATACGCAGTATTTT.

This sequence joins TRBV7-8 and TRBJ2-3; TRBD2 aligns across 8 bases. The CDR3 is made up of 18 amino acids. Trimming took 5 bases from V and 5 from J; bases not matched to a gene: 18. Germline values: CDR1 SGHVS, CDR2 FQNEAQ. CDR3 nucleotides: TGTGCCAGCAGCCTACCAGGGATTGGCGGGGGGTTCGTAGATACGCAGTATTTT. Encoded protein: CASSLPGIGGGFVDTQYF.

The chain joins TRBV18 to TRBJ2-7, with 12 bases that match TRBD2. The germline V gene has CDR1 KGHSH and CDR2 LQKENI. CDR3 length equals 17 residues. The trim removed 5 bases at V and 2 bases at J, leaving 10 bases unmatched. This chain's CDR3 is CASSSGLAGRDAYEQYF. CDR3 coding DNA: TGTGCCAGCTCAAGTGGACTAGCGGGAAGAGACGCCTACGAGCAGTACTTC.